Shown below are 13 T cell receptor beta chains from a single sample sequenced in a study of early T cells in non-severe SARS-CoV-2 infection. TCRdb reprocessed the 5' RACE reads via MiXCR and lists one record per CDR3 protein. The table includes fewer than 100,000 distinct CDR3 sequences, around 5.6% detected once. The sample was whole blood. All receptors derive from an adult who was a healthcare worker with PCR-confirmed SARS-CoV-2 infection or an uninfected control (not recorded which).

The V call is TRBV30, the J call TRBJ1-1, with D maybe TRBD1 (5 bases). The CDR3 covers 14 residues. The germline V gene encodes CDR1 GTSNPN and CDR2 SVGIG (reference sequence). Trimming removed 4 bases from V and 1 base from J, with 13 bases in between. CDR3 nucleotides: TGTGCCTGGAAGCCGGGGCGGTCGAACACTGAAGCTTTCTTT. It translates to CAWKPGRSNTEAFF. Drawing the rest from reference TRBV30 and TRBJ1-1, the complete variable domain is SQTIHQWPATLVQPVGSPLSLECTVEGTSNPNLYWYRQAAGRGLQLLFYSVGIGQISSEVPQNLSASRPQDRQFILSSKKLLLSDSGFYLCAWKPGRSNTEAFFGQGTRLTVV.

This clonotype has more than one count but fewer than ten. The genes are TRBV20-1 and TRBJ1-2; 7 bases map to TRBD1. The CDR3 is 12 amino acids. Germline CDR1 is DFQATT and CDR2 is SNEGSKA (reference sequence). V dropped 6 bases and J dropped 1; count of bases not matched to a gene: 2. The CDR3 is CSARDSNYGYTF. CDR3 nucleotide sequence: TGCAGTGCCCGGGACAGTAACTATGGCTACACCTTC.

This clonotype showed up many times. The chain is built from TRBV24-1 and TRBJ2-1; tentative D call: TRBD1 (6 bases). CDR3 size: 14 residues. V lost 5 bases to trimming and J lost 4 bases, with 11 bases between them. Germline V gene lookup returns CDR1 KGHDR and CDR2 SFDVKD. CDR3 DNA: TGTGCCACCAGTGCGTGGGACACGTACAATGAGCAGTTCTTC. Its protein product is CATSAWDTYNEQFF.

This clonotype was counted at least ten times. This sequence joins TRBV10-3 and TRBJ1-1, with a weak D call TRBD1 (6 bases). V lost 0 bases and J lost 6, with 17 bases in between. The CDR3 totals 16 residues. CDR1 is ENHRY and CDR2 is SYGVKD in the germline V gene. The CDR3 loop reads CAISESALGARAEAFF. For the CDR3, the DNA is TGTGCCATCAGTGAGTCTGCGTTGGGGGCGCGCGCTGAAGCTTTCTTT.

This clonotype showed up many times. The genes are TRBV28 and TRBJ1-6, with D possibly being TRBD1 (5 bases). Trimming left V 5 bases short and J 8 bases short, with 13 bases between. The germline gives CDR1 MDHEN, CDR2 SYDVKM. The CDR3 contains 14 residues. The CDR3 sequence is CASSPPGTDSPLHF. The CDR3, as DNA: TGTGCCAGCAGTCCTCCAGGGACTGATTCACCCCTCCACTTT.

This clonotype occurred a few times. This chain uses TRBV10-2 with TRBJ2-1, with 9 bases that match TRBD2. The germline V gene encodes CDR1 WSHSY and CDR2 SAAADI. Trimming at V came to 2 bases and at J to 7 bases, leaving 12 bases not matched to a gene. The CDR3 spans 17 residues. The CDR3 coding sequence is TGCGCCAGCAGTGAGACTCGCGGCGGGAGGGGGCAAAATGAGCAGTTCTTC. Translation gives CASSETRGGRGQNEQFF.

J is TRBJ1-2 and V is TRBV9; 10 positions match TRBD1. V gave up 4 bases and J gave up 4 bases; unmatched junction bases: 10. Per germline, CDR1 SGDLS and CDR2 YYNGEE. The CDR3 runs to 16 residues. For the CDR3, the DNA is TGTGCCAGCAGCCCGCTCGGGACAGGGGCAGGCTATGGCTACACCTTC. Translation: CASSPLGTGAGYGYTF.

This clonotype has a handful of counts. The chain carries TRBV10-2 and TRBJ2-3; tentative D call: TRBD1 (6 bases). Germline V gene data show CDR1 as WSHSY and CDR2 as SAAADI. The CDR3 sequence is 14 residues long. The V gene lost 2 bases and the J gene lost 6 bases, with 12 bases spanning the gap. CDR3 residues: CASSEQGFSDTQYF. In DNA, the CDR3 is TGCGCCAGCAGTGAGCAGGGGTTTTCGGATACGCAGTATTTT.

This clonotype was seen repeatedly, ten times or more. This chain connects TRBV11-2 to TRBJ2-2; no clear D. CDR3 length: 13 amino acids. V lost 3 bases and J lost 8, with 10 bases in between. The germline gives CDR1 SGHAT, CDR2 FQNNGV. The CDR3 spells CASSFIDTGELFF. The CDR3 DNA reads TGTGCCAGCAGCTTTATCGATACGGGGGAGCTGTTTTTT.

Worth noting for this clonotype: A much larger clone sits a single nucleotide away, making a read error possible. CDR3 DNA: TGTGCCGGCAGCCAATCGGACTACGAGCAGTACTTC. Amino acid sequence: CAGSQSDYEQYF. This chain joins TRBV4-2 and TRBJ2-7, with D unclear. CDR1 and CDR2 from the germline V gene are LGHNA and YNFKEQ. The CDR3 loop spans 12 amino acids.

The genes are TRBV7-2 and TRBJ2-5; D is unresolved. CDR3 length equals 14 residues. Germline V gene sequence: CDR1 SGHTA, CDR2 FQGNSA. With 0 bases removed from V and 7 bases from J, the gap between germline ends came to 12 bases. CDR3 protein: CASSLALEIGTQYF. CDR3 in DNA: TGTGCCAGCAGCTTAGCGCTGGAGATTGGGACCCAGTACTTC.

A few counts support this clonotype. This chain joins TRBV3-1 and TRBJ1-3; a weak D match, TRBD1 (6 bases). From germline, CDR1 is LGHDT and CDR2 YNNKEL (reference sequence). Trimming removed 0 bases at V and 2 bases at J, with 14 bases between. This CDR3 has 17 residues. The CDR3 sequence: CASSQDSWGAAGNTIYF. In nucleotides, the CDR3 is TGTGCCAGCAGCCAAGATTCCTGGGGGGCGGCTGGAAACACCATATATTTT.

The CDR3 here is CASTLRGLTDTQYF. In nucleotides, the CDR3 is TGTGCCAGCACTCTCCGGGGCCTCACAGATACGCAGTATTTT. This chain links TRBV2 with TRBJ2-3; D might be TRBD1 or TRBD2, each matching 5 bases. CDR1 is SNHLY, CDR2 FYNNEI, per germline. Trimming removed 7 bases from V and 2 bases from J, with 13 bases in between. There are 14 residues in the CDR3.